This entry features one T cell receptor (beta chain) sequence. The data originate from a study of blood T cell repertoires in COVID-19. CDR3 size: 15 residues. Germline CDR1 SGHDT, CDR2 YYEEEE. V was cut by 2 bases and J by 0 bases, with 9 bases left in between. Produced via immunoSEQ multiplex PCR; TCRdb's table is partial and in-frame only. Found here are 350,000 or so clones, roughly nine tenths of them singletons; the top ten hold around 3.9%. This chain uses TRBV5-6 with TRBJ2-1; D not certain. Sequences were obtained from peripheral blood. This clonotype was obtained from a woman aged 55-69 years with COVID-19, enrolled during active disease. Here the CDR3 reads CASSFQSGSYNEQFF. In DNA form, the CDR3 reads TGTGCCAGCAGCTTCCAATCGGGCTCCTACAATGAGCAGTTCTTC. The entire variable domain, with the rest obtained from reference TRBV5-6 and TRBJ2-1, is as follows: DAGVTQSPTHLIKTRGQQVTLRCSPKSGHDTVSWYQQALGQGPQFIFQYYEEEERQRGNFPDRFSGHQFPNYSSELNVNALLLGDSALYLCASSFQSGSYNEQFFGPGTRLTVL.